This TCR beta chain was documented in a study of T cell responses to AZD1222 COVID-19 vaccine. Study-level results: Spike-specific TCR repertoires showed rising breadth and depth after two AZD1222 doses.

Trimming took off 7 bases at V and 5 bases at J, with 9 bases between the two ends. The CDR3 contains 10 residues. Germline-derived CDR1 and CDR2 are SQVTM and ANQGSEA. Only in-frame clones appear in the TCRdb table, and some are missing; sequencing was by immunoSEQ multiplex PCR. Altogether 120,000 to 150,000 clones are present, 88% being singletons, with the ten largest covering 2.2%. On this clone: Its antigen is undetermined.

The sample was peripheral blood, taken on day 0 of AZD1222 vaccination. The clonotype was recovered from an adult in good health. The chain has TRBV29-1 and TRBJ2-7; possible D gene TRBD1, 5 bases. The CDR3 DNA reads TGCAGCGCCGTCAGGGACGAGCAGTACTTC. Protein: CSAVRDEQYF.